This TCR beta chain stems from a study of blood T cell repertoires in COVID-19. The overall study: Italy, Spain and the United States were the sources of the convalescent and acute COVID-19 samples. The cDNA or gDNA used as material had been derived from T cells, B-cell-depleted T cells, or PBMCs.

From germline, CDR1 is SGHNT and CDR2 YYREEE (reference sequence). The J segment lost 5 bases and the V segment lost 7 bases, leaving 6 bases of the junction unmatched. The CDR3 runs 14 residues. In the source study's methods: Amplified reference gene primers provided the basis for estimating nucleated cell counts. Profiled with immunoSEQ multiplex PCR; TCRdb holds only in-frame clones, not every one. The DNA gave D and trimming, while V, J and clone size come from that table. The sample holds some 160,000 clones, roughly 83% seen once. The material sequenced was peripheral blood. This TCR derives from a human donor in a cohort sampled during active COVID-19. The chain carries TRBV5-4 and TRBJ2-1, with 10 bases lining up with TRBD2. The DNA of the CDR3 is TGTGCCAGCCCCACTAGCGGGAAGAACAATGAGCAGTTCTTC. As protein: CASPTSGKNNEQFF. The complete variable domain, with remaining parts taken from reference TRBV5-4 and TRBJ2-1, reads ETGVTQSPTHLIKTRGQQVTLRCSSQSGHNTVSWYQQALGQGPQFIFQYYREEENGRGNFPPRFSGLQFPNYSSELNVNALELDDSALYLCASPTSGKNNEQFFGPGTRLTVL.